The entry below gives a single TCR beta chain sequence along with its context. Its antigen is not known. This sample is drawn from a study of T cells in localized non-small cell lung cancer. Using immunoSEQ multiplex PCR, the repertoire was profiled, and TCRdb retains in-frame clones only, with some absent. The repertoire has 45,000 to 60,000 clones, roughly nine tenths of them found once; the top ten carry 2% to 2.5%. Study-wide points: The study found T cell clonality highest in uninvolved adjacent lung, above tumor. Detection in adjacent lung was observed for a median approximately 53 of the top 100 tumor clones.

Germline values: CDR1 PRHDT, CDR2 FYEKMQ (reference sequence). J was trimmed by 2 bases and V by 5 bases; bases with no gene match: 12. The CDR3 covers 17 residues. The chain has TRBV13 and TRBJ2-3; 8 bases map to TRBD1. The source of this sequence is a man aged 35-69 years with stage II lung adenocarcinoma. The sequenced sample was PBMCs, obtained before any cancer treatment. CDR3 sequence: CASSEAGTGRNTDTQYF. CDR3 nucleotides: TGTGCCAGCAGCGAAGCCGGGACAGGCCGAAACACAGATACGCAGTATTTT.